A single sample gave rise to the 3 T cell receptor beta chains below, sequenced in a study of CD8+CD57+ T cells in acquired aplastic anemia (dated by TCRdb to between 2018 and 2020). The run used an Illumina HiSeq 2000. Genomic DNA was used as template for profiling of TCR beta VDJ combinations and CDR3 sequences. TCRdb handled the public reads itself, with Q25 trimming in fastp and clone calling in MiXCR, and kept productive beta chains. Rows are unified per CDR3 protein, each entry keeping the most common DNA and genes. The sample profile shows hundreds of thousands of distinct CDR3 sequences; roughly 59% of them were found once. Jointly, the top ten make up 1% to 1.5% of the sample. The patients picked for sequencing were ones in whom flow cytometry had shown an expansion of CD8+CD57+ cells. The specimen was sorted CD4+, CD8+, or CD8+CD57+ T cells (not recorded which) from PBMCs. These receptors came from a human donor with aplastic anemia.

The J gene is TRBJ2-7, the V gene TRBV7-8; 9 nucleotides match TRBD1. The CDR3 length is 15 residues. The V gene end was trimmed by 5 bases and the J gene end by 3 bases; junction bases not matched to a gene: 8. Looked up from germline, CDR1 is SGHVS and CDR2 is FQNEAQ. This chain's CDR3 is CASSQNRDRVYEQYF. In DNA form, the CDR3 reads TGTGCCAGCAGCCAGAACCGGGACAGGGTCTACGAGCAGTACTTC.

This chain connects TRBV9 to TRBJ2-1; the match to TRBD2 covers 8 bases. The CDR3 is 17 amino acids. CDR1 and CDR2 (germline): SGDLS, YYNGEE. Trimming removed 4 bases from V and 5 bases from J; junction bases left unmatched: 14. CDR3 nucleotides: TGTGCCAGCAGCCACCCCGTAGCGGGACGGGTTGACAATGAGCAGTTCTTC. It codes for CASSHPVAGRVDNEQFF.

This clonotype was seen once. The DNA for the CDR3 is TGTGCCAGCAGTCTGGGGGGGTTCACCTACGAGCAGTACTTC. This codes for CASSLGGFTYEQYF. The rearrangement uses TRBV6-5 and TRBJ2-7; TRBD2 matches 7 bases. V lost 5 bases and J lost 2; bases outside the gene matches: 6. Germline CDR1 is MNHEY and CDR2 is SVGAGI. This CDR3 contains 14 residues.